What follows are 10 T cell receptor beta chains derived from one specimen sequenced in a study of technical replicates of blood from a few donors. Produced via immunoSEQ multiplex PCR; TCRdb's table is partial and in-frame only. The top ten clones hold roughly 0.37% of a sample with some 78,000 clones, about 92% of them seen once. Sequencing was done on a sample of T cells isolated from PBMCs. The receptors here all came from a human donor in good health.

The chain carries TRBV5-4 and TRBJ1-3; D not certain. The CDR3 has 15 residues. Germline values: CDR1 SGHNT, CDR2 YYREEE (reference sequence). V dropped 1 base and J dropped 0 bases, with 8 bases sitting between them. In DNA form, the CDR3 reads TGTGCCAGCAGCTTGAATACTGCCTCTGGAAACACCATATATTTT. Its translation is CASSLNTASGNTIYF.

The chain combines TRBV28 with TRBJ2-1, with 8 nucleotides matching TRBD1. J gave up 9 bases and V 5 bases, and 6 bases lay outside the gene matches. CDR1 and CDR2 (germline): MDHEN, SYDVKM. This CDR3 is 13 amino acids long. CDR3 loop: CASSPTTGGEQFF. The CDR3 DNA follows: TGTGCCAGCAGTCCCACAACAGGGGGTGAGCAGTTCTTC.

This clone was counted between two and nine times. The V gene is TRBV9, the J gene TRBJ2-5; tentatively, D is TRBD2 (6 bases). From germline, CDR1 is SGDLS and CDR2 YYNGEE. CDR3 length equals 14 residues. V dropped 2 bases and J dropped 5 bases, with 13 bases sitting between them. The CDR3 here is CASSVDSGRETQYF. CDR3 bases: TGTGCCAGCAGCGTGGACTCGGGGAGGGAGACCCAGTACTTC.

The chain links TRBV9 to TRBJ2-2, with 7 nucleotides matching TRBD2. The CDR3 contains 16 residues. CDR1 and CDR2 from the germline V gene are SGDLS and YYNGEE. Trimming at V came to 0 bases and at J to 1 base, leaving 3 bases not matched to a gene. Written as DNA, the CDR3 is TGTGCCAGCAGCGTAGGGGACTACGAGAACACCGGGGAGCTGTTTTTT. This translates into CASSVGDYENTGELFF. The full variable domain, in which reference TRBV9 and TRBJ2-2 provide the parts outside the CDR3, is DSGVTQTPKHLITATGQRVTLRCSPRSGDLSVYWYQQSLDQGLQFLIQYYNGEERAKGNILERFSAQQFPDLHSELNLSSLELGDSALYFCASSVGDYENTGELFFGEGSRLTVL.

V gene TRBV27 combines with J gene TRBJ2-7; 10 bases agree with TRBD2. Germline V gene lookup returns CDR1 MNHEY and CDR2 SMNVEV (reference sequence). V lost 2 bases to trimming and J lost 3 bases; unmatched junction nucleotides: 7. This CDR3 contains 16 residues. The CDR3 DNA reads TGTGCCAGCAGTTTAGTCGGGACTAGCGAAGACTACGAGCAGTACTTC. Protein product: CASSLVGTSEDYEQYF.

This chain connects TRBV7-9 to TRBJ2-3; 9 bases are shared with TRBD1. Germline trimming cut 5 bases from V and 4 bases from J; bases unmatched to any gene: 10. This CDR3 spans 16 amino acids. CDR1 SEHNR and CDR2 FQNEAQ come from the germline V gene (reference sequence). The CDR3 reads CASSTTGTGWSDTQYF. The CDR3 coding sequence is TGTGCCAGCAGCACAACCGGGACAGGGTGGTCAGATACGCAGTATTTT.

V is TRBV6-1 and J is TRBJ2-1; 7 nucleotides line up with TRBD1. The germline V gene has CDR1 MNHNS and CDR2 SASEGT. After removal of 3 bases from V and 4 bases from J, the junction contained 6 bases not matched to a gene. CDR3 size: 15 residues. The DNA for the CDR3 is TGTGCCAGCAGTGATTATGGGACAGCTTACAATGAGCAGTTCTTC. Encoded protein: CASSDYGTAYNEQFF.

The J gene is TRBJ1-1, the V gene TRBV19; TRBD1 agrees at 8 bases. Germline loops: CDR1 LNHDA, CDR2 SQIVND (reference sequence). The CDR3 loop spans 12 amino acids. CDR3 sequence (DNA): TGTGCTTCAGGGGGCCTGAACACTGAAGCTTTCTTT. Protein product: CASGGLNTEAFF.

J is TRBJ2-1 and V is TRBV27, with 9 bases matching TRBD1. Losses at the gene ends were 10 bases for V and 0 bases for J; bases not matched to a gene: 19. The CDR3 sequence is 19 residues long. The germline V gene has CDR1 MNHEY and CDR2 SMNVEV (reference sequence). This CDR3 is CATSSRDRDYISSYNEQFF. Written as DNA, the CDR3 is TGTGCCACCTCATCCCGGGACAGGGATTATATTAGCTCCTACAATGAGCAGTTCTTC.

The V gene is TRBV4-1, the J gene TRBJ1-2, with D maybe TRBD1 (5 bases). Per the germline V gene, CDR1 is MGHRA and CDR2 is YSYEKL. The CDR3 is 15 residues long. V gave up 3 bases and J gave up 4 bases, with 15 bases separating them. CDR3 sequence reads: CASSQTQGGSYGYTF. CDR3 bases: TGCGCCAGCAGCCAGACCCAGGGTGGATCCTATGGCTACACCTTC.